This TCR beta chain was identified in a study of blood T cell repertoires in COVID-19. In the original analysis: Nucleated cell counts were estimated from reference gene primer amplification. Generated by immunoSEQ multiplex PCR, the TCRdb table keeps only in-frame clones and is missing some. That table gives V, J and clone size, and the DNA gave D and trimming. The sample carries tens of thousands of clones, 85% to 90% recorded once. The germline gives CDR1 SGHTA, CDR2 FQGNSA. The CDR3 totals 14 residues. Trimming removed 5 bases from V and 2 bases from J, with 13 bases in between. The V and J genes are TRBV7-2 and TRBJ2-7; D is perhaps TRBD2 (5 bases). The clonotype comes from a man aged 50-60 years with acute or convalescent COVID-19. The sample consisted of peripheral blood. The CDR3 here is CASSRTGFPYEQYF. The CDR3 DNA reads as TGTGCCAGCAGCCGGACTGGATTTCCCTACGAGCAGTACTTC.